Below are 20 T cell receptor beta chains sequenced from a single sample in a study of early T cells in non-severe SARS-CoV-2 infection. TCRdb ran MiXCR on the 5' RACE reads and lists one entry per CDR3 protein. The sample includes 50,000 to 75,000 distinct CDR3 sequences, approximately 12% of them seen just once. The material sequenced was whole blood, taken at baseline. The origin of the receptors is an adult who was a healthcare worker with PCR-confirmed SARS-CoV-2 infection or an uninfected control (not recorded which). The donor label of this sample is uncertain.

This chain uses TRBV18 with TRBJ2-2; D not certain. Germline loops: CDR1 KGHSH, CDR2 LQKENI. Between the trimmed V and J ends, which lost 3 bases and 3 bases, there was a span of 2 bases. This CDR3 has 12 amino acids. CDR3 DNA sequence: TGTGCCAGCTCACCGGACACCGGGGAGCTGTTTTTT. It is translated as CASSPDTGELFF.

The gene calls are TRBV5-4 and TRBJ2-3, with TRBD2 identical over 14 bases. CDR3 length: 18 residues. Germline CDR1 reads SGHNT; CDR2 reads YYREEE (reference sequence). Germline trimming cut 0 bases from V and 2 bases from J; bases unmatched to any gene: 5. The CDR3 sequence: CASSLGTSGGTDTDTQYF. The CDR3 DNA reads TGTGCCAGCAGCTTGGGGACTAGCGGGGGGACTGACACAGATACGCAGTATTTT.

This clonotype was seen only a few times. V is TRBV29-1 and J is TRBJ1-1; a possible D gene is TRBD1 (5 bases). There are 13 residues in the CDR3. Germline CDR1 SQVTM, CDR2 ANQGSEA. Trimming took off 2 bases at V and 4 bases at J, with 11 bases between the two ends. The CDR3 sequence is CSVEMRGGTEAFF. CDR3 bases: TGCAGCGTTGAAATGCGCGGGGGCACTGAAGCTTTCTTT. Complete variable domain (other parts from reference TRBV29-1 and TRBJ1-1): SAVISQKPSRDICQRGTSLTIQCQVDSQVTMMFWYRQQPGQSLTLIATANQGSEATYESGFVIDKFPISRPNLTFSTLTVSNMSPEDSSIYLCSVEMRGGTEAFFGQGTRLTVV.

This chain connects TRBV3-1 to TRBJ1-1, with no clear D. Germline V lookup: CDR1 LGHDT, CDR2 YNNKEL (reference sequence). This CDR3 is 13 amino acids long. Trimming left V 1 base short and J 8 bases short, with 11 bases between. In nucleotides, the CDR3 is TGTGCCAGCAGCCAAGCGGTCAGCCAGGAAGCTTTCTTT. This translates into CASSQAVSQEAFF.

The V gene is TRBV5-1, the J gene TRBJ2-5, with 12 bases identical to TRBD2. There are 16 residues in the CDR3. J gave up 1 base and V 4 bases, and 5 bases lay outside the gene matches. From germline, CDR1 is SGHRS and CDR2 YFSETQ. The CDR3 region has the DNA TGCGCCAGCAGCCCCGGACTAGCGGGGAGCCAAGAGACCCAGTACTTC. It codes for CASSPGLAGSQETQYF. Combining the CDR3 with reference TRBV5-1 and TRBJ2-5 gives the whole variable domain KAGVTQTPRYLIKTRGQQVTLSCSPISGHRSVSWYQQTPGQGLQFLFEYFSETQRNKGNFPGRFSGRQFSNSRSEMNVSTLELGDSALYLCASSPGLAGSQETQYFGPGTRLLVL.

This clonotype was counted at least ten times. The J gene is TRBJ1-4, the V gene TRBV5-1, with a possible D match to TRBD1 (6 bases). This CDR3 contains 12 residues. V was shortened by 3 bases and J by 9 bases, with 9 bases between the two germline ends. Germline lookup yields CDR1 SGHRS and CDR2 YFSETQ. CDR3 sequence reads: CASSSGGQKLFF. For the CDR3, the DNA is TGCGCCAGCAGCTCCGGGGGGCAAAAACTGTTTTTT.

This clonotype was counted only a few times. The CDR3 DNA follows: TGCGCCAGCAGCGACGACGCGAATGGCTACACCTTC. Protein sequence: CASSDDANGYTF. This sequence joins TRBV10-2 and TRBJ1-2; D remains unclear. Per the germline V gene, CDR1 is WSHSY and CDR2 is SAAADI. Trimming shortened V by 6 bases and J by 6 bases, and 11 bases separated the two germline ends. The length of the CDR3 is 12 residues.

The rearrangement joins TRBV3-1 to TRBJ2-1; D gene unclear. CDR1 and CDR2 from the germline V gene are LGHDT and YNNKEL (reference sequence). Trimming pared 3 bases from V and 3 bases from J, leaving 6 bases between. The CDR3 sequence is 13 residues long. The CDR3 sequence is CASSQTVYNEQFF. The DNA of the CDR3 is TGTGCCAGCAGCCAGACCGTCTACAATGAGCAGTTCTTC.

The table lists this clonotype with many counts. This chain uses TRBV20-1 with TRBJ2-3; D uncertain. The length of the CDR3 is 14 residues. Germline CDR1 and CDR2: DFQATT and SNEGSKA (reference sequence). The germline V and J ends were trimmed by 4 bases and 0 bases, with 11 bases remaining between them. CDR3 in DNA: TGCAGTGCTATCAGGCCGGTGAGCACAGATACGCAGTATTTT. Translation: CSAIRPVSTDTQYF.

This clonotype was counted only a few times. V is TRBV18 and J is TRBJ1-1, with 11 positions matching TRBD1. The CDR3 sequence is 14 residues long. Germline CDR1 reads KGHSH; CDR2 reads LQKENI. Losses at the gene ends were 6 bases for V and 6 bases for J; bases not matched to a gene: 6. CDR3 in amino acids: CASSSGQGGSEAFF. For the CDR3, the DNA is TGTGCCAGCTCGTCGGGACAGGGGGGTTCTGAAGCTTTCTTT.

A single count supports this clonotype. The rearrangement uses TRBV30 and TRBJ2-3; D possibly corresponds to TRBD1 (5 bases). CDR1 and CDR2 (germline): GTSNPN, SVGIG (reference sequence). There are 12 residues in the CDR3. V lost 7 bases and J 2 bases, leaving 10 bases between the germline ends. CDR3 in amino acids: CAYLRDTDTQYF. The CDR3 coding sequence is TGTGCCTACCTCAGGGACACAGATACGCAGTATTTT.

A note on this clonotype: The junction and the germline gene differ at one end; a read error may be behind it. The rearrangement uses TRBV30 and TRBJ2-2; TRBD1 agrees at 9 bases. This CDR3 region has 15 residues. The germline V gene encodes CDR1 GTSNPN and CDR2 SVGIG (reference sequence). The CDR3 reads CAWRLTGGYTGEPFF. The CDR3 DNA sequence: TGTGCCTGGAGACTTACAGGGGGCTACACCGGGGAGCCGTTTTTT.

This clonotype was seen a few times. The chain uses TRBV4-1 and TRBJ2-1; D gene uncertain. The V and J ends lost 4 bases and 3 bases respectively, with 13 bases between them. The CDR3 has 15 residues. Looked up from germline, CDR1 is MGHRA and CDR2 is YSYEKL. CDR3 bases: TGCGCCAGCAGCCCTGCGCCCTCGGACTACAATGAGCAGTTCTTC. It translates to CASSPAPSDYNEQFF.

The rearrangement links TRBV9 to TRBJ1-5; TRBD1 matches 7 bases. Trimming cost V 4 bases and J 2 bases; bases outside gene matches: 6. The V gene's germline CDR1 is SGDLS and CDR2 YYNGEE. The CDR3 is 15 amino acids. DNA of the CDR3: TGTGCCAGCAGCACCGGACAGGCAGGCAATCAGCCCCAGCATTTT. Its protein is CASSTGQAGNQPQHF. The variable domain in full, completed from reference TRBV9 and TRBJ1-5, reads DSGVTQTPKHLITATGQRVTLRCSPRSGDLSVYWYQQSLDQGLQFLIQYYNGEERAKGNILERFSAQQFPDLHSELNLSSLELGDSALYFCASSTGQAGNQPQHFGDGTRLSIL.

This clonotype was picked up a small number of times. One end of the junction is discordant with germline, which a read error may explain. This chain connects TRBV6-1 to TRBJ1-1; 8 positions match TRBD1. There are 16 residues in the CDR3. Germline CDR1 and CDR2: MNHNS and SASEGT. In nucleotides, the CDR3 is TGTGCCAGCACCCGAAGGACAGGGACTAGGAACGCTGAAGCTTTCTTT. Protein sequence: CASTRRTGTRNAEAFF.

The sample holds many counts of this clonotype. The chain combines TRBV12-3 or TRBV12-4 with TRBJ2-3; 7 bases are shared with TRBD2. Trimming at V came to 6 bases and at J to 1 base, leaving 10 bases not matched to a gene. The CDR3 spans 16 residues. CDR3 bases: TGTGCCAGCAGCCTCGGACTAGTCACACGCACAGATACGCAGTATTTT. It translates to CASSLGLVTRTDTQYF.

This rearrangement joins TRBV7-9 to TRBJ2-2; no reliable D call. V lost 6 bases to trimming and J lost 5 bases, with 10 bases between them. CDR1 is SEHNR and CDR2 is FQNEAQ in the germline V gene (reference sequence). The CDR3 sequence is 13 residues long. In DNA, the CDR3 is TGTGCCAGCAGGCCCGACGTGACCGGGGAGCTGTTTTTT. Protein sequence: CASRPDVTGELFF.

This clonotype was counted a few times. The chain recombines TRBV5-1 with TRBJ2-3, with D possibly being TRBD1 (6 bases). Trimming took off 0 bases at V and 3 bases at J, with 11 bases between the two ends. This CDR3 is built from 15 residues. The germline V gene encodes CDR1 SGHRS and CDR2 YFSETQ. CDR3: CASSLDRVWTDTQYF. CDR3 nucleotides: TGCGCCAGCAGCTTGGACAGGGTGTGGACAGATACGCAGTATTTT. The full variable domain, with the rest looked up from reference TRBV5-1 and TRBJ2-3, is KAGVTQTPRYLIKTRGQQVTLSCSPISGHRSVSWYQQTPGQGLQFLFEYFSETQRNKGNFPGRFSGRQFSNSRSEMNVSTLELGDSALYLCASSLDRVWTDTQYFGPGTRLTVL.

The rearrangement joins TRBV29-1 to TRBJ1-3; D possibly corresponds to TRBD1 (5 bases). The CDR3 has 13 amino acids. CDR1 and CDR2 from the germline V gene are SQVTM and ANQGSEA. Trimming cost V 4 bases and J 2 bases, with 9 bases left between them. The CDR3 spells CSVVGEAGNTIYF. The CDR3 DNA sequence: TGCAGCGTTGTGGGGGAAGCTGGAAACACCATATATTTT.

The CDR3 spells CASSKGGNRNTEAFF. The DNA of the CDR3 is TGTGCCAGCAGTAAGGGCGGTAACCGGAACACTGAAGCTTTCTTT. The chain employs TRBV6-5 and TRBJ1-1; D gene unclear. Germline loops: CDR1 MNHEY, CDR2 SVGAGI. This CDR3 has 15 residues. Trimming removed 5 bases at V and 1 base at J, with 14 bases between.